A selection of T cell receptor beta chains follows, all from one sample in a study of blood T cell repertoires in COVID-19. Assay used: immunoSEQ multiplex PCR; TCRdb lists only in-frame clones, some missing. The data hold approximately 350,000 clones, with less than 90% observed a single time. The sequenced sample was peripheral blood. The receptors were sampled from a woman aged 60 to 75 with COVID-19, enrolled during active disease. The CDR3 runs from the conserved cysteine through the conserved F or W. The D gene is left open where the match is weak. A row's size may be missing; if present it is once, few, many or a size class.

>TRBJ1-2|TRBV7-9|.|TRBD1|17
TGTGCCAGCAGCCCGGGACAGGGCGAGGTGGCTAGGTATGGCTACACCTTC
CASSPGQGEVARYGYTF
>TRBJ1-6|TRBV27|.|TRBD1|19
TGTGCCAGCAGTTTAGGGTTAGGGACAGGGGGCTCCTATAATTCACCCCTCCACTTT
CASSLGLGTGGSYNSPLHF
>TRBJ2-7|TRBV5-1|.|.|14
TGCGCCAGCAGCTTACAGGGGGGGATCTCCGAGCAGTACTTC
CASSLQGGISEQYF
>TRBJ2-7|TRBV4-1|.|.|13
TGCGCCAGCAGCCAGTATAGCTCCTACGAGCAGTACTTC
CASSQYSSYEQYF
>TRBJ1-3|TRBV30|few|.|13
TGTGCCCGGACGGGAGAGGGAGGAAACACCATATATTTT
CARTGEGGNTIYF
>TRBJ2-5|TRBV2|.|.|14
TGTGCCAGCAGTCCCACTAGAACGATGGGGAGCCAGTACTTC
CASSPTRTMGSQYF
>TRBJ2-7|TRBV19|.|.|14
TGTGCCAGTAGTATACAGGGTCCCTCCTACGAGCAGTACTTC
CASSIQGPSYEQYF
>TRBJ1-3|TRBV10-3|.|.|14
TGTGCCATCAGTGAAATGAGAACTGGAAACACCATATATTTT
CAISEMRTGNTIYF
>TRBJ2-5|TRBV7-2|.|.|14
TGTGCCAGCAGCCATACAGGGGGGGAAGAGACCCAGTACTTC
CASSHTGGEETQYF
>TRBJ2-1|TRBV3-1/TRBV3-2|.|.|17
TGTGCCAGCAGCCAATCCCTTGGGACTTCAAGTTACAATGAGCAGTTCTTC
CASSQSLGTSSYNEQFF
>TRBJ1-5|TRBV4-1|.|TRBD1|13
TGCGCCACCGCACAGGGGGTTGGTGAGCCCCAGCATTTT
CATAQGVGEPQHF
>TRBJ2-7|TRBV18|.|.|13
TGTGCCAGCTCACCGCCTTCGGCCTACGAGCAGTACTTC
CASSPPSAYEQYF
>TRBJ2-3|TRBV18|once|TRBD2|20
TGTGCCAGCTCACCACCGAGCCTCGGGACTAGCGGACTTAGCACAGATACGCAGTATTTT
CASSPPSLGTSGLSTDTQYF
>TRBJ2-5|TRBV3-1/TRBV3-2|.|TRBD2|15
TGTGCCAGCAGCGCTTGGCGGGGGGATCCCAAGACCCAGTACTTC
CASSAWRGDPKTQYF
>TRBJ1-1|TRBV29-1|.|.|13
TGCAGCGCTTCCTCAGCGGGGAACACTGAAGCTTTCTTT
CSASSAGNTEAFF
>TRBJ1-1|TRBV19|.|.|17
TGTGCCAGTAGTATAATCCGGGACGGAGGGTTGAACACTGAAGCTTTCTTT
CASSIIRDGGLNTEAFF
>TRBJ2-3|TRBV4-1|.|TRBD2|16
TGCGCCAGCAGCCCCTCTTCTAGCGGGTCCGGGGATACGCAGTATTTT
CASSPSSSGSGDTQYF
>TRBJ2-1|TRBV3-1/TRBV3-2|.|TRBD2|15
TGTGCCAGCAGCCAAGTTAGGGAGGGCTACAATGAGCAGTTCTTC
CASSQVREGYNEQFF
>TRBJ2-1|TRBV21-1|.|.|18
TGTGCCAGCAGCAAAGCCCGACAGGGCAGGAAGGGCAACAATGAGCAGTTCTTC
CASSKARQGRKGNNEQFF
>TRBJ2-7|TRBV11-2|.|TRBD1|18
TGTGCCAGCAGCCCACGTCCCGGGACAGGGTCAACAATGGGCGAGCAGTACTTC
CASSPRPGTGSTMGEQYF
>TRBJ1-6|TRBV5-1|once|.|14
TGCGCCAGCAGCTTGACAGATTTAGATTCACCCCTCCACTTT
CASSLTDLDSPLHF
>TRBJ2-7|TRBV7-9|.|TRBD1|14
TGTGCCAGCAGCCCGCAGGGGGCTGAATACGAGCAGTACTTC
CASSPQGAEYEQYF
>TRBJ1-2|TRBV5-4|.|.|15
TGTGCCAGCAGCTTGGAAATGGGGCCCCTCTATGGCTACACCTTC
CASSLEMGPLYGYTF
>TRBJ2-3|TRBV7-2|.|TRBD2|18
TGTGCCAGCGGTCCGGGACTAGCGGGGGGGCCGGGCACAGATACGCAGTATTTT
CASGPGLAGGPGTDTQYF
>TRBJ2-5|TRBV30|.|TRBD2|15
TGTGCCTGGGGACTAGCGGGTGCCCGAGGGGAGACCCAGTACTTC
CAWGLAGARGETQYF
>TRBJ2-7|TRBV6-5|.|.|14
TGTGCCAGCAGTTACTCCCCACAGACCTACGAGCAGTACTTC
CASSYSPQTYEQYF
>TRBJ1-5|TRBV5-1|.|TRBD1|15
TGCGCCAGCAGCTCAACCGGGACAGGGAATCAGCCCCAGCATTTT
CASSSTGTGNQPQHF
>TRBJ2-1|TRBV4-3|.|TRBD2|15
TGCGCCAGCAGCCTCCGGGTAGCGGGGTACAATGAGCAGTTCTTC
CASSLRVAGYNEQFF